The 19 T cell receptor beta chains listed next were all sequenced from one sample in a study of T cell responses to AZD1222 COVID-19 vaccine. The method was immunoSEQ multiplex PCR; TCRdb's version includes in-frame clones alone and lacks a portion of them. The sample records some 140,000 clones, roughly 90% being singletons. The sequencing here drew on peripheral blood, taken on day 0 of AZD1222 vaccination. These receptors all come from an adult in good health.

This chain links TRBV6-5 with TRBJ2-3, with a tentative D call TRBD2 (6 bases). Trimming shortened V by 4 bases and J by 0 bases, and 14 bases separated the two germline ends. The CDR3 is 16 residues long. Germline V gene lookup returns CDR1 MNHEY and CDR2 SVGAGI. The CDR3: CASSFAGGGSTDTQYF. CDR3 sequence (DNA): TGTGCCAGCAGTTTCGCCGGTGGAGGGAGCACAGATACGCAGTATTTT.

About this clone: Distinct nucleotide sequences in the sample also encode this CDR3. The chain has TRBV3-1 (or the pseudogene TRBV3-2) and TRBJ1-2; D perhaps matches TRBD1 (5 bases). This CDR3 comprises 14 residues. Trimming left V 0 bases short and J 7 bases short, with 12 bases between. Germline V lookup: CDR1 LGHDT, CDR2 YNNKEL (reference sequence). CDR3 loop: CASSQDQGTGGYTF. CDR3 nucleotide sequence: TGTGCCAGCAGCCAAGATCAGGGCACGGGTGGCTACACCTTC.

The genes are TRBV11-2 and TRBJ2-3, with D uncertain. V lost 0 bases and J lost 6, with 16 bases in between. From germline, CDR1 is SGHAT and CDR2 FQNNGV. This CDR3 has 16 amino acids. This CDR3 is CASSLDQVWVGDTQYF. DNA of the CDR3: TGTGCCAGCAGCTTAGATCAAGTTTGGGTCGGGGATACGCAGTATTTT.

The chain uses TRBV29-1 and TRBJ2-5; 10 nucleotides agree with TRBD2. After removal of 5 bases from V and 5 bases from J, the junction contained 5 bases not matched to a gene. Germline loops: CDR1 SQVTM, CDR2 ANQGSEA. The length of the CDR3 is 13 residues. As DNA, the CDR3 is TGCAGCGTTTCTAGCGGGGGCGGGGAGACCCAGTACTTC. It is translated as CSVSSGGGETQYF.

V and J are TRBV5-4 and TRBJ2-7; D is possibly TRBD1 (5 bases). The CDR3 is 13 amino acids. V was shortened by 3 bases and J by 3 bases, with 10 bases between the two germline ends. Germline V gives CDR1 SGHNT, CDR2 YYREEE (reference sequence). This chain's CDR3 is CASSSQGLYEQYF. As DNA, the CDR3 is TGTGCCAGCAGCTCCCAGGGTCTCTACGAGCAGTACTTC. Filled out from reference TRBV5-4 and TRBJ2-7, the complete variable domain reads ETGVTQSPTHLIKTRGQQVTLRCSSQSGHNTVSWYQQALGQGPQFIFQYYREEENGRGNFPPRFSGLQFPNYSSELNVNALELDDSALYLCASSSQGLYEQYFGPGTRLTVT.

This chain joins TRBV30 and TRBJ1-1; D call uncertain. Trimming stripped 3 bases from V and 4 bases from J, with 18 bases between. The CDR3 covers 15 residues. CDR1 is GTSNPN and CDR2 is SVGIG in the germline V gene (reference sequence). The CDR3, as DNA: TGTGCCTGGAGGTTAAATAACCAGCCGGGCACTGAAGCTTTCTTT. It specifies CAWRLNNQPGTEAFF.

CDR3 residues: CASSPPGSSYEQYF. DNA of the CDR3: TGTGCCAGCAGTCCCCCGGGCAGCTCCTACGAGCAGTACTTC. V is TRBV28 and J is TRBJ2-7; D call uncertain. V lost 5 bases and J 0 bases, leaving 11 bases between the germline ends. In germline, CDR1 is MDHEN, CDR2 SYDVKM. This CDR3 contains 14 residues.

This rearrangement joins TRBV20-1 to TRBJ1-2, with 7 positions matching TRBD1. This CDR3 region has 11 residues. Germline CDR1 and CDR2: DFQATT and SNEGSKA (reference sequence). Unmatched junction bases numbered 3, after V lost 6 bases and J lost 5 bases. The CDR3 reads CSAGQVYGYTF. The CDR3 DNA reads TGCAGTGCCGGACAGGTTTATGGCTACACCTTC.

The chain links TRBV3-1 (or the pseudogene TRBV3-2) to TRBJ1-2, with a tentative D call TRBD1 (6 bases). Germline CDR1 reads LGHDT; CDR2 reads YNNKEL (reference sequence). This CDR3 has 14 residues. The ends were cut back, 1 base at V and 4 bases at J, with 10 bases in the middle. CDR3 sequence reads: CASSQVRGGYGYTF. The CDR3 nucleotides are TGTGCCAGCAGCCAAGTAAGGGGGGGCTATGGCTACACCTTC.

The chain combines TRBV3-1 (or the pseudogene TRBV3-2) with TRBJ1-5; D is undetermined. CDR1 is LGHDT and CDR2 is YNNKEL in the germline V gene (reference sequence). Trimming took off 4 bases at V and 3 bases at J, with 13 bases between the two ends. The CDR3 has 15 residues. Here the CDR3 reads CASSPNQAVNQPQHF. CDR3 bases: TGTGCCAGCAGCCCGAATCAGGCCGTCAATCAGCCCCAGCATTTT.

The J gene is TRBJ2-2, the V gene TRBV6-4; 11 bases match TRBD2. Germline CDR1 and CDR2: MRHNA and SNTAGT. Trimming at V came to 2 bases and at J to 7 bases, leaving 3 bases not matched to a gene. CDR3 length: 15 residues. The CDR3 loop is CASSDGTSGSGELFF. The CDR3 nucleotides are TGTGCCAGCAGTGACGGTACTAGCGGGAGCGGGGAGCTGTTTTTT.

The gene calls are TRBV29-1 and TRBJ2-5, with D perhaps TRBD1 (6 bases). CDR1 and CDR2 (germline): SQVTM, ANQGSEA. V was shortened by 5 bases and J by 5 bases, with 18 bases between the two germline ends. This CDR3 has 14 amino acids. The CDR3, as DNA: TGCAGCGTTTCAAAGAGGGGGTTTGGGGAGACCCAGTACTTC. It translates to CSVSKRGFGETQYF. Combining the CDR3 with reference TRBV29-1 and TRBJ2-5 gives the whole variable domain SAVISQKPSRDICQRGTSLTIQCQVDSQVTMMFWYRQQPGQSLTLIATANQGSEATYESGFVIDKFPISRPNLTFSTLTVSNMSPEDSSIYLCSVSKRGFGETQYFGPGTRLLVL.

The J gene is TRBJ2-7, the V gene TRBV4-1; TRBD2 might be the D (5 bases). The V gene lost 0 bases and the J gene lost 2 bases, with 14 bases spanning the gap. CDR1 and CDR2 (germline): MGHRA, YSYEKL. The CDR3 has 16 residues. The CDR3 is CASSQEGTRAAYEQYF. Here the CDR3 DNA reads TGCGCCAGCAGCCAAGAAGGCACAAGAGCGGCCTACGAGCAGTACTTC.

The chain recombines TRBV5-1 with TRBJ2-7; a possible D gene is TRBD2 (5 bases). CDR3 length: 15 residues. CDR1 SGHRS and CDR2 YFSETQ come from the germline V gene. Trimming pared 3 bases from V and 2 bases from J, leaving 15 bases between. The CDR3 region has the DNA TGCGCCAGCAGCTCCCCCTCCAGCGGAACCTACGAGCAGTACTTC. It yields the protein CASSSPSSGTYEQYF.

This chain uses TRBV28 with TRBJ2-7, with 9 nucleotides matching TRBD2. There are 14 residues in the CDR3. V lost 7 bases, J lost 0 bases, and 4 bases stayed unmatched. Germline CDR1 MDHEN, CDR2 SYDVKM. The CDR3 reads CASKIAGASYEQYF. For the CDR3, the DNA is TGTGCCAGCAAAATAGCGGGGGCCTCCTACGAGCAGTACTTC.

This clone has just a few counts. The chain links TRBV5-8 to TRBJ2-2, with 7 bases fitting TRBD2. The germline V gene encodes CDR1 SGHTS and CDR2 YDEGEE. The junction had 6 bases not matched to a gene; V was cut back by 0 bases and J by 1 base. This CDR3 is built from 17 residues. The CDR3 sequence is CASSLELSGLNTGELFF. As DNA, the CDR3 is TGTGCCAGCAGCTTGGAACTTAGCGGGTTGAACACCGGGGAGCTGTTTTTT.

This chain links TRBV24-1 with TRBJ1-2, with D possibly TRBD1 on 5 matching bases. Germline assignment: CDR1 KGHDR and CDR2 SFDVKD. Trimming took off 0 bases at V and 4 bases at J, with 29 bases between the two ends. The CDR3 consists of 21 residues. CDR3 sequence (DNA): TGTGCCACCAGTGATTTGCGAACGGAATGTCAGTCGTACAGGAAGACCTATGGCTACACCTTC. It specifies CATSDLRTECQSYRKTYGYTF.

This chain uses TRBV2 with TRBJ2-3; tentatively, D is TRBD2 (5 bases). The CDR3 runs 17 residues. Per the germline V gene, CDR1 is SNHLY and CDR2 is FYNNEI. V lost 0 bases to trimming and J lost 1 base, with 14 bases between them. This chain's CDR3 is CASSEANDGVRTDTQYF. CDR3 coding DNA: TGTGCCAGCAGTGAAGCGAATGACGGGGTGCGCACAGATACGCAGTATTTT. The entire variable domain, with the rest obtained from reference TRBV2 and TRBJ2-3, is as follows: EPEVTQTPSHQVTQMGQEVILRCVPISNHLYFYWYRQILGQKVEFLVSFYNNEISEKSEIFDDQFSVERPDGSNFTLKIRSTKLEDSAMYFCASSEANDGVRTDTQYFGPGTRLTVL.

This chain uses TRBV19 with TRBJ1-1, with 11 bases fitting TRBD1. Germline CDR1 LNHDA, CDR2 SQIVND (reference sequence). V shed 3 bases and J 4 bases; nucleotides not matched to a gene: 7. This CDR3 has 16 amino acids. CDR3 loop: CASSIGTGGTSTEAFF. CDR3 DNA sequence: TGTGCCAGTAGTATCGGGACAGGGGGGACGAGCACTGAAGCTTTCTTT.